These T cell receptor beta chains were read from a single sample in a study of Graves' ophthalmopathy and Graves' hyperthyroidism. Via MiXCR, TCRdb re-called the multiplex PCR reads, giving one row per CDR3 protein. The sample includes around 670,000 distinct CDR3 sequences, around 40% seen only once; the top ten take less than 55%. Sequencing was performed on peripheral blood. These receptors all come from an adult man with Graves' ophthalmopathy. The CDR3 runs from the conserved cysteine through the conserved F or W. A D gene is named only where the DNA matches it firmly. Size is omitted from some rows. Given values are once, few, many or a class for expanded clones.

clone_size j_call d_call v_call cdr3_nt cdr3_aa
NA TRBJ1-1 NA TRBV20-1 TGCAGTGCGCTCCGGGGGAGGGGTGAAGCTTTCTTT CSALRGRGEAFF
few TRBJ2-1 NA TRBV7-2 TGTGCCAGCAGACCGGGACGGATGCTGGAGAAGCAGTTCTTC CASRPGRMLEKQFF
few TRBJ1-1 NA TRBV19 TGTGCCAGTAGTATGGCGGACGGGGATACTGAAGCTTTCTTT CASSMADGDTEAFF
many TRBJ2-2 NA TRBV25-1 TGTGCCAGCAGTGAATTTGGGAACACCGGGGAGCTGTTTTTT CASSEFGNTGELFF
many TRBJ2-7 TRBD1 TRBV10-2 TGCGCCAGCCGGGACAGGCTCTCCTACGAGCAGTACTTC CASRDRLSYEQYF
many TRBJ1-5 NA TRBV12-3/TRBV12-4 TGTGCCAGCAGTTACAGGGTCTCAGGCAATCAGCCCCAGCATTTT CASSYRVSGNQPQHF
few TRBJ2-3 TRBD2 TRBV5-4 TGTGCCAGCAGCTTAGAACTAGCGGGCACAGATACGCAGTATTTT CASSLELAGTDTQYF
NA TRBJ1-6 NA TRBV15 TGTGCCACCAGCAGCAACGGCGAGGGGTTAGATAATTCACCCCTCCACTTT CATSSNGEGLDNSPLHF
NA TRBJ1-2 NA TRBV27 TGTGCCAGCAGCCTAGACCAGACGCGGGGCTACACCTTC CASSLDQTRGYTF
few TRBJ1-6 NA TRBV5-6 TGTGCCAGCAACACTCCGGGATATAATTCACCCCTCCACTTT CASNTPGYNSPLHF
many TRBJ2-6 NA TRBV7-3 TGTGCCAGCAGCCCAGGGTATGCTGGGGCCAACGTCCTGACTTTC CASSPGYAGANVLTF
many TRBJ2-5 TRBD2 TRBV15 TGTGCCACGGGGCGCAGCGGGAGTGGGGAGACCCAGTACTTC CATGRSGSGETQYF
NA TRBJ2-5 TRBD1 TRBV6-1 TGTGCCAGCAGTTACCTAGGACAGGGTGAGACCCAGTACTTC CASSYLGQGETQYF
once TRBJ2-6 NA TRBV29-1 TGCAGCTTGGGTGCGTTTGGGGCCAACGTCCTGACTTTC CSLGAFGANVLTF
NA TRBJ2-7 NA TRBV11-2 TGTGCCAGCAGCTTGGGGCTACCTTGGGTTTACTTC CASSLGLPWVYF